The 13 T cell receptor beta chains presented below share a single source sample, sequenced in a study of T cell responses to AZD1222 COVID-19 vaccine. This table comes from immunoSEQ multiplex PCR, and its TCRdb copy is limited to in-frame clones, with some not included. This table holds 250,000 to 300,000 clones, 90% to 95% found once. Sequencing used peripheral blood, obtained 28 days after the second AZD1222 dose. The receptors were gathered from an adult who received the AZD1222 COVID-19 vaccine.

The J gene is TRBJ2-7, the V gene TRBV29-1, with D possibly being TRBD2 (6 bases). V was clipped by 6 bases and J by 6 bases, with 15 bases between them. There are 12 residues in the CDR3. Germline CDR1 is SQVTM and CDR2 is ANQGSEA. CDR3 protein: CSVGGWITEQYF. DNA of the CDR3: TGCAGCGTGGGGGGTTGGATAACCGAGCAGTACTTC.

The CDR3 sequence is CASSLLGIAGEETQYF. Here the CDR3 DNA reads TGTGCCAGCAGTTTATTGGGGATAGCGGGAGAAGAGACCCAGTACTTC. The chain employs TRBV28 and TRBJ2-5; 9 positions agree with TRBD2. CDR1 and CDR2 (germline): MDHEN, SYDVKM. The J segment lost 3 bases and the V segment lost 1 base, leaving 6 bases of the junction unmatched. CDR3 size: 16 residues.

This clone has only a few counts. The chain has TRBV18 and TRBJ1-2; the D gene is possibly TRBD1 (6 bases). Trimming removed 3 bases from V and 4 bases from J, with 12 bases in between. Germline V CDR1 and CDR2: KGHSH, LQKENI. This CDR3 has 14 amino acids. The CDR3 bases are TGTGCCAGCTCACCTAACAGGGAGAGCTATGGCTACACCTTC. This codes for CASSPNRESYGYTF.

This clone is a singleton in its sample. The chain links TRBV18 to TRBJ2-6, with D unresolved. The CDR3 length is 17 residues. With 4 bases removed from V and 0 bases from J, the gap between germline ends came to 13 bases. Germline V lookup: CDR1 KGHSH, CDR2 LQKENI. The CDR3 sequence is CASSLEGGVSGANVLTF. The CDR3 DNA is TGTGCCAGCTCACTAGAAGGCGGAGTCTCTGGGGCCAACGTCCTGACTTTC.

This clone was counted a few times. The chain is built from TRBV5-1 and TRBJ2-1; 12 bases are a match to TRBD2. Germline CDR1 SGHRS, CDR2 YFSETQ. Germline trimming cut 1 base from V and 6 bases from J; bases unmatched to any gene: 5. The CDR3 sequence is 16 residues long. CDR3 sequence reads: CASSLSGTSGFNEQFF. The CDR3 DNA reads TGCGCCAGCAGCTTGTCCGGGACTAGCGGGTTCAATGAGCAGTTCTTC.

In its sample, this clone was seen once. The CDR3 sequence is CASSTGVGNTIYF. The CDR3 nucleotides read TGCGCCAGCAGTACAGGGGTCGGAAACACCATATATTTT. The genes are TRBV10-2 and TRBJ1-3, with TRBD1 identical over 7 bases. CDR3 length equals 13 residues. Germline trimming cut 5 bases from V and 4 bases from J; bases unmatched to any gene: 2. Germline CDR1 WSHSY, CDR2 SAAADI.

This chain links TRBV14 with TRBJ1-3, with no clear D. In germline, CDR1 is SGHDN, CDR2 FVKESK. CDR3 length equals 13 residues. Trimming took 2 bases from V and 0 from J, leaving 2 bases between them. CDR3 in amino acids: CASSQFSGNTIYF. The CDR3 coding sequence is TGTGCCAGCAGCCAATTCTCTGGAAACACCATATATTTT.

The chain is built from TRBV27 and TRBJ2-7; a possible D gene is TRBD2 (5 bases). The CDR3 sequence is 13 residues long. CDR1 and CDR2 from the germline V gene are MNHEY and SMNVEV (reference sequence). The V and J ends lost 3 bases and 4 bases respectively, with 10 bases between them. CDR3 bases: TGTGCCAGCAGTTTTCAGCGAGGGTACGAGCAGTACTTC. Translated: CASSFQRGYEQYF.

V and J are TRBV2 and TRBJ1-5, with 8 bases identical to TRBD1. Losses at the gene ends were 8 bases for V and 6 bases for J; bases not matched to a gene: 18. The CDR3 totals 17 residues. In germline, CDR1 is SNHLY, CDR2 FYNNEI. DNA of the CDR3: TGTGCCAGCTCCCTCGGACAGGGATCTAGCCATGGTCAGCCCCAGCATTTT. This translates into CASSLGQGSSHGQPQHF.

The chain is built from TRBV25-1 and TRBJ1-4, with no clear D. Germline V gene lookup returns CDR1 MGHDK and CDR2 SYGVNS. This CDR3 region has 14 residues. Trimming removed 1 base from V and 3 bases from J, with 6 bases in between. The CDR3 loop reads CASSESGPNEKLFF. The DNA of the CDR3 is TGTGCCAGCAGTGAATCGGGTCCTAATGAAAAACTGTTTTTT.

J is TRBJ1-6 and V is TRBV7-8; tentative D call: TRBD1 (5 bases). Trimming pared 4 bases from V and 6 bases from J, leaving 7 bases between. CDR3 length equals 13 residues. The germline V gene encodes CDR1 SGHVS and CDR2 FQNEAQ. The CDR3 loop is CASSSTANSPLHF. For the CDR3, the DNA is TGTGCCAGCAGCTCGACAGCTAATTCACCCCTCCACTTT.

This chain connects TRBV19 to TRBJ2-2; 7 bases match TRBD1. The CDR3 runs 12 residues. V lost 6 bases, J lost 6 bases, and 1 base stayed unmatched. CDR1 and CDR2 (germline): LNHDA, SQIVND (reference sequence). This CDR3 is CASSDRAGELFF. In nucleotides, the CDR3 is TGTGCCAGTAGCGACAGGGCCGGGGAGCTGTTTTTT.

The chain joins TRBV6-5 to TRBJ2-7; 12 bases are a match to TRBD2. CDR1 and CDR2 (germline): MNHEY, SVGAGI. CDR3 length: 14 amino acids. Losses at the gene ends were 6 bases for V and 4 bases for J; bases not matched to a gene: 4. This CDR3 reads CASRGLAGYYEQYF. CDR3 nucleotides: TGTGCCAGCAGGGGACTAGCGGGCTATTACGAGCAGTACTTC.